These 19 T cell receptor beta chains came from one sample sequenced in a study of cytomegalovirus exposure and HLA in healthy donors. The PCR contained 60 Vbeta and 13 Jbeta primers. Clones were read by immunoSEQ multiplex PCR, and TCRdb kept only the in-frame ones, dropping some. The sample lists about 150,000 clones; roughly 82% were seen once. Sequencing was done on a sample of PBMCs. These receptors were collected from a male donor in good health and CMV-seronegative.

The V call is TRBV5-1, the J call TRBJ2-1, with TRBD2 matching 13 bases. With V trimmed by 2 bases and J by 7 bases, 21 bases remained unmatched. CDR1 and CDR2 (germline): SGHRS, YFSETQ. The CDR3 sequence is 21 residues long. The CDR3 sequence is CASSFGVVGTSGMELENEQFF. Here the CDR3 DNA reads TGCGCCAGCAGCTTTGGAGTGGTCGGGACTAGCGGGATGGAACTGGAGAATGAGCAGTTCTTC.

V gene TRBV28 combines with J gene TRBJ2-7, with 10 nucleotides matching TRBD1. V was clipped by 4 bases and J by 3 bases; unmatched bases: 6. The germline V gene has CDR1 MDHEN and CDR2 SYDVKM. The length of the CDR3 is 15 residues. The CDR3 coding sequence is TGTGCCAGCAGTTCAGGGGGACAGGGGAACTACGAGCAGTACTTC. Its translation is CASSSGGQGNYEQYF.

The genes are TRBV5-4 and TRBJ1-6; perhaps TRBD1 as D (5 bases). The CDR3 contains 16 residues. CDR1 and CDR2 (germline): SGHNT, YYREEE (reference sequence). Trimming stripped 4 bases from V and 7 bases from J, with 18 bases between. CDR3 amino acids: CASSRWGRLWNSPLHF. For the CDR3, the DNA is TGTGCCAGCAGCCGTTGGGGCAGGTTGTGGAATTCACCCCTCCACTTT.

This chain uses TRBV18 with TRBJ2-7; tentatively, D is TRBD2 (5 bases). Trimming took off 2 bases at V and 0 bases at J, with 20 bases between the two ends. CDR1 is KGHSH and CDR2 is LQKENI in the germline V gene. The CDR3 extends over 18 amino acids. The CDR3, as DNA: TGTGCCAGCTCACCAATGAGTCCGAGGGTAACCGACTCCTACGAGCAGTACTTC. Encoded protein: CASSPMSPRVTDSYEQYF.

This rearrangement joins TRBV11-3 to TRBJ2-2, with TRBD2 matching over 7 bases. Per the germline V gene, CDR1 is SGHNT and CDR2 is YENEEA. V trimming: 3 bases; J trimming: 0 bases; junction bases outside the gene matches: 4. The CDR3 sequence is 16 residues long. The CDR3 DNA reads TGTGCCAGCAGCTTTTCTAGCGGCTCGAACACCGGGGAGCTGTTTTTT. This encodes CASSFSSGSNTGELFF.

This clone was seen once. The chain links TRBV19 to TRBJ2-7; possibly TRBD2 for D (7 bases). The germline gives CDR1 LNHDA, CDR2 SQIVND (reference sequence). This CDR3 is 15 amino acids long. The V and J ends lost 1 base and 5 bases respectively, with 15 bases between them. The CDR3 is CASSIAGGGRNEQYF. The CDR3 DNA is TGTGCCAGTAGTATAGCGGGCGGGGGCCGAAACGAGCAGTACTTC. The full variable domain, in which reference TRBV19 and TRBJ2-7 provide the parts outside the CDR3, is DGGITQSPKYLFRKEGQNVTLSCEQNLNHDAMYWYRQDPGQGLRLIYYSQIVNDFQKGDIAEGYSVSREKKESFPLTVTSAQKNPTAFYLCASSIAGGGRNEQYFGPGTRLTVT.

This chain links TRBV2 with TRBJ2-7, with 7 bases lining up with TRBD1. Germline V gene data show CDR1 as SNHLY and CDR2 as FYNNEI. This CDR3 is built from 14 residues. The junction had 8 bases not matched to a gene; V was cut back by 7 bases and J by 2 bases. The CDR3 loop is CASTVRQGTYEQYF. In DNA form, the CDR3 reads TGTGCCAGCACCGTCCGACAGGGAACCTACGAGCAGTACTTC.

V gene TRBV7-3 combines with J gene TRBJ2-5; 9 bases line up with TRBD2. V lost 0 bases, J lost 5 bases, and 1 base stayed unmatched. Germline assignment: CDR1 SGHTA and CDR2 FQGTGA. CDR3 length: 14 amino acids. CDR3 region: CASSLTGTSETQYF. In DNA form, the CDR3 reads TGTGCCAGCAGCTTAACGGGGACTAGCGAGACCCAGTACTTC.

The chain carries TRBV15 and TRBJ2-1; D is unresolved. Trimming took off 5 bases at V and 0 bases at J, with 11 bases between the two ends. The V gene's germline CDR1 is LNHNV and CDR2 YYDKDF (reference sequence). CDR3 length: 15 amino acids. The CDR3 region is CATSSRWSSYNEQFF. The DNA of the CDR3 is TGTGCCACCAGCTCCCGTTGGAGCTCCTACAATGAGCAGTTCTTC.

The chain joins TRBV27 to TRBJ2-1, with TRBD1 matching 7 bases. The CDR3 sequence is 13 residues long. The germline V gene encodes CDR1 MNHEY and CDR2 SMNVEV (reference sequence). The trim removed 9 bases at V and 5 bases at J, leaving 7 bases unmatched. CDR3 sequence (DNA): TGTGCCAGTCGACAGGGTTGGAACAATGAGCAGTTCTTC. Amino acid sequence: CASRQGWNNEQFF.

The rearrangement links TRBV5-8 to TRBJ1-3; no clear D gene. Germline CDR1 is SGHTS and CDR2 is YDEGEE. Trimming stripped 3 bases from V and 5 bases from J, with 9 bases between. The CDR3 is 13 amino acids. The CDR3 here is CASSSMRRNTIYF. CDR3 nucleotide sequence: TGTGCCAGCAGCTCAATGCGAAGAAACACCATATATTTT. The full variable domain, completed using reference TRBV5-8 and TRBJ1-3, is EAGVTQSPTHLIKTRGQQATLRCSPISGHTSVYWYQQALGLGLQFLLWYDEGEERNRGNFPPRFSGRQFPNYSSELNVNALELEDSALYLCASSSMRRNTIYFGEGSWLTVV.

The chain joins TRBV28 to TRBJ2-7, with 16 bases matching TRBD2. The germline gives CDR1 MDHEN, CDR2 SYDVKM. This CDR3 region has 16 residues. The J segment lost 5 bases and the V segment lost 6 bases, leaving 7 bases of the junction unmatched. The CDR3 bases are TGTGCCAGCAGGAAGGGGACTAGCGGGAGGGGGGACGAGCAGTACTTC. Protein product: CASRKGTSGRGDEQYF.

The V call is TRBV7-8, the J call TRBJ1-3; D is possibly TRBD1 (6 bases). This CDR3 has 16 amino acids. V was shortened by 2 bases and J by 0 bases, with 11 bases between the two germline ends. Germline CDR1 and CDR2: SGHVS and FQNEAQ. The CDR3 DNA reads TGTGCCAGCAGCTTAAGGACAGTCAGCTCTGGAAACACCATATATTTT. Protein: CASSLRTVSSGNTIYF.

This clone was seen a few times. The genes are TRBV6-5 and TRBJ1-5, with 9 bases matching TRBD1. The J segment lost 3 bases and the V segment lost 5 bases, leaving 5 bases of the junction unmatched. Germline CDR1 and CDR2: MNHEY and SVGAGI. The CDR3 has 15 amino acids. CDR3 loop: CASSSRDRDNQPQHF. The CDR3 DNA follows: TGTGCCAGCAGTAGCCGGGACAGGGACAATCAGCCCCAGCATTTT.

The V gene is TRBV28, the J gene TRBJ1-6; 10 bases are a match to TRBD1. The CDR3 totals 15 residues. Per the germline V gene, CDR1 is MDHEN and CDR2 is SYDVKM. V lost 8 bases to trimming and J lost 8 bases; unmatched junction nucleotides: 9. The chain's CDR3 is CASLPSGQGYSPLHF. In DNA form, the CDR3 reads TGTGCCAGCCTCCCGTCGGGACAGGGGTATTCACCCCTCCACTTT.

This chain connects TRBV6-5 to TRBJ2-5; D call uncertain. There are 13 residues in the CDR3. Trimming pared 6 bases from V and 4 bases from J, leaving 12 bases between. CDR1 and CDR2 (germline): MNHEY, SVGAGI. Here the CDR3 reads CASSSLSGETQYF. CDR3 nucleotide sequence: TGTGCCAGCAGCTCTTTGTCCGGAGAGACCCAGTACTTC.

The chain is built from TRBV18 and TRBJ1-5, with D possibly matching TRBD1 (5 bases). Between the trimmed V and J ends, which lost 3 bases and 3 bases, there was a span of 18 bases. Germline loops: CDR1 KGHSH, CDR2 LQKENI. This CDR3 region has 17 residues. CDR3 nucleotide sequence: TGTGCCAGCTCACCCAATCGACAGCTCCCCTTCAATCAGCCCCAGCATTTT. This codes for CASSPNRQLPFNQPQHF.

The rearrangement links TRBV18 to TRBJ1-4, with D perhaps TRBD1 (5 bases). V shed 8 bases and J shed 8 bases, with 18 bases lying between them. The CDR3 covers 14 residues. Germline values: CDR1 KGHSH, CDR2 LQKENI. Here the CDR3 DNA reads TGTGCCAGCCGCGCGGGGCCCGAGTTCGAAAAACTGTTTTTT. This codes for CASRAGPEFEKLFF.

V and J are TRBV7-9 and TRBJ1-2, with 8 bases aligning to TRBD1. The V segment lost 4 bases and the J segment 6 bases; nucleotides outside the gene matches: 4. Germline CDR1 and CDR2: SEHNR and FQNEAQ (reference sequence). The CDR3 is made up of 13 amino acids. The CDR3 region is CASSWGQDNGYTF. The CDR3 DNA sequence: TGTGCCAGCAGCTGGGGACAGGATAATGGCTACACCTTC.